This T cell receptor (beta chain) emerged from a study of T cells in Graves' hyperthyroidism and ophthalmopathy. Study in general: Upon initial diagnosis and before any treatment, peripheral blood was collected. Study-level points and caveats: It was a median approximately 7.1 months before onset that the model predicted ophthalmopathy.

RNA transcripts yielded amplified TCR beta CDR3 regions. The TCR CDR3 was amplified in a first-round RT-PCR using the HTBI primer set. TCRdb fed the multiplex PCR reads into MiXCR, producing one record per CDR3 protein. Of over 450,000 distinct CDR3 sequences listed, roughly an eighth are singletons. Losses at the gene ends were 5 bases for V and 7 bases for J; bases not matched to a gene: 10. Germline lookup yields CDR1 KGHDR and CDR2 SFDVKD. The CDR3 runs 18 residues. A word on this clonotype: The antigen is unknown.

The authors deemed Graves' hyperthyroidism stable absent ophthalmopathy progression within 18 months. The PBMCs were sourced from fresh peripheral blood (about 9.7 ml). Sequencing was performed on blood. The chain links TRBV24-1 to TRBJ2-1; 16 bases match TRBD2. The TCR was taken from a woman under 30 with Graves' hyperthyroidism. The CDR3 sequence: CATSVGTSGRARSNEQFF. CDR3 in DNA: TGTGCCACCAGTGTCGGGACTAGCGGGAGGGCGAGGAGTAATGAGCAGTTCTTC.